This T cell receptor beta chain came from a study of cytomegalovirus exposure and HLA in healthy donors. Study observations and caveats: Information on immune exposure was restricted to one variable (CMV serostatus).

Points on this clone: Antigen unknown.

The PCR made use of 60 Vbeta and 13 Jbeta primers. Clones were sequenced by immunoSEQ multiplex PCR, and TCRdb holds only the in-frame ones, with some missing. This sample has 180,000 or so clones, with roughly 76% found just once. Sequenced material: PBMCs. The receptor's source is a woman aged 18-35 years in good health and CMV-seropositive.

CDR3 sequence (DNA): TGTGCCAGCAGCAAACAGTGGAGGGCAGGTCCTAATGAAAAACTGTTTTTT. As protein: CASSKQWRAGPNEKLFF. The chain carries TRBV21-1 and TRBJ1-4. TRBV21-1 is tagged as a pseudogene. This CDR3 has 17 residues.